This T cell receptor beta chain stems from a study of blood T cell repertoires in COVID-19. Only in-frame clones appear in the TCRdb table, and some are missing; sequencing was by immunoSEQ multiplex PCR. The sample lists 200,000 or so clones, around 85% seen once, with 2% to 2.5% in the top ten. This clone has just one count. CDR3 length: 14 residues. Unmatched junction bases numbered 8, after V lost 6 bases and J lost 6 bases. Germline values: CDR1 WNHNN, CDR2 SYGVQD (reference sequence). The V call is TRBV10-1, the J call TRBJ1-1; 9 nucleotides agree with TRBD1. The sequenced sample consisted of peripheral blood. The clonotype comes from a man between 65 and 85 years old with active or convalescent COVID-19. Here the CDR3 DNA reads TGCGCCAGCAGCCTCGACAGGGGGTTGGCTGAAGCTTTCTTT. This encodes CASSLDRGLAEAFF.